A single T cell receptor (beta chain) is shown here with its context. Generated by immunoSEQ multiplex PCR, the TCRdb table keeps only in-frame clones and is missing some. The sample includes roughly 190,000 clones. This specimen comes from a study of control samples from healthy donors and cancer patients. This CDR3 has 14 residues. Germline CDR1 reads SEHNR; CDR2 reads FQNEAQ (reference sequence). The V end lost 5 bases, the J end lost 4 bases, and 11 bases lay between the germline ends. The receptor comes from a woman aged 25 to 39 in good health. This chain joins TRBV7-9 and TRBJ2-2; D is possibly TRBD1 (6 bases). The sequencing input was blood. The CDR3 sequence: CASSPGHSTGELFF. For the CDR3, the DNA is TGTGCCAGCAGCCCGGGACATTCCACCGGGGAGCTGTTTTTT.